What follows are 18 T cell receptor beta chains derived from one specimen sequenced in a study of T cell responses to AZD1222 COVID-19 vaccine. The assay was immunoSEQ multiplex PCR, and TCRdb's table has in-frame clones only and misses some. The table lists some 130,000 clones, roughly 90% of them singletons. The sample here was peripheral blood, taken 28 days after the second AZD1222 dose. All receptors derive from an adult who received the AZD1222 COVID-19 vaccine.

The sample holds one count of this clone. The chain uses TRBV11-1 and TRBJ1-1; D uncertain. CDR1 is SGHAT, CDR2 FQDESV, per germline (reference sequence). This CDR3 contains 13 residues. Trimming removed 1 base at V and 4 bases at J, with 7 bases between. DNA of the CDR3: TGTGCCAGCAGCTTAGAGGCAGTCACTGAAGCTTTCTTT. Translation: CASSLEAVTEAFF.

V and J are TRBV28 and TRBJ1-2; D is possibly TRBD1 (5 bases). V was clipped by 2 bases and J by 8 bases, with 18 bases between them. The CDR3 sequence is 15 residues long. Germline values: CDR1 MDHEN, CDR2 SYDVKM. The chain's CDR3 is CASSLKRKQGRGYTF. As DNA, the CDR3 is TGTGCCAGCAGTTTAAAGCGGAAGCAGGGTAGGGGCTACACCTTC.

V usage is TRBV5-5 and J usage is TRBJ2-1; 7 bases align to TRBD2. Germline V lookup: CDR1 SGHKS, CDR2 YYEKEE (reference sequence). The CDR3 is made up of 16 amino acids. J was trimmed by 5 bases and V by 1 base; bases with no gene match: 9. The CDR3 DNA sequence: TGTGCCAGCAGCTTGTCTAGCGGAAATACCAACAATGAGCAGTTCTTC. Amino acids: CASSLSSGNTNNEQFF.

This chain connects TRBV30 to TRBJ2-3; D may be TRBD1 (5 bases). Germline V gene lookup returns CDR1 GTSNPN and CDR2 SVGIG (reference sequence). Trimming cost V 4 bases and J 3 bases, with 8 bases left between them. There are 12 residues in the CDR3. CDR3 residues: CAWKKGTDTQYF. The CDR3 DNA reads TGTGCCTGGAAGAAGGGGACAGATACGCAGTATTTT.

The chain is built from TRBV7-2 and TRBJ2-7; either TRBD1 or TRBD2 may fit D (5 bases each). Germline CDR1 and CDR2: SGHTA and FQGNSA. This CDR3 contains 12 residues. Trimming left V 5 bases short and J 6 bases short, with 11 bases between. CDR3 loop: CASSPSGREQYF. CDR3 DNA sequence: TGTGCCAGCAGCCCCTCGGGGCGCGAGCAGTACTTC.

V usage is TRBV11-2 and J usage is TRBJ1-6; 7 bases are shared with TRBD1. V shed 4 bases, J shed 7 bases, and the junction held 4 bases outside the gene matches. This CDR3 region has 14 residues. Looked up from germline, CDR1 is SGHAT and CDR2 is FQNNGV. In DNA form, the CDR3 reads TGTGCCAGCAGCTACGACAGGGTCAATTCACCCCTCCACTTT. This sequence encodes CASSYDRVNSPLHF.

In its sample, this clone was seen once. The chain links TRBV19 to TRBJ1-5, with D possibly being TRBD1 (5 bases). Trimming removed 3 bases from V and 5 bases from J, with 8 bases in between. CDR1 is LNHDA, CDR2 SQIVND, per germline (reference sequence). The CDR3 loop spans 13 amino acids. Here the CDR3 reads CASSISRDQPQHF. The CDR3 coding sequence is TGTGCCAGTAGTATTTCCAGGGATCAGCCCCAGCATTTT.

This sequence joins TRBV29-1 and TRBJ1-1, with D unclear. V gave up 5 bases and J gave up 4 bases, with 14 bases separating them. The germline gives CDR1 SQVTM, CDR2 ANQGSEA. The CDR3 has 13 amino acids. Here the CDR3 reads CSVHPLIPTEAFF. DNA of the CDR3: TGCAGCGTTCACCCGCTAATACCCACTGAAGCTTTCTTT.

The chain is built from TRBV5-1 and TRBJ2-7, with 10 bases that match TRBD1. The CDR3 runs 14 residues. Germline V gene lookup returns CDR1 SGHRS and CDR2 YFSETQ. The V segment lost 5 bases and the J segment 5 bases; nucleotides outside the gene matches: 7. The CDR3 DNA sequence: TGCGCCAGCAGTAGGTCCGGGACAGGGGACGAGCAGTACTTC. Encoded protein: CASSRSGTGDEQYF.

The chain uses TRBV15 and TRBJ2-7; D unclear. V dropped 0 bases and J dropped 7 bases, with 16 bases sitting between them. The CDR3 extends over 15 amino acids. CDR1 and CDR2 from the germline V gene are LNHNV and YYDKDF (reference sequence). Here the CDR3 reads CATSRDSAGGREQYF. The CDR3, as DNA: TGTGCCACCAGCAGAGATTCGGCAGGCGGCAGGGAGCAGTACTTC.

This clone has a single count. J is TRBJ2-2 and V is TRBV7-2; 7 nucleotides line up with TRBD2. Per the germline V gene, CDR1 is SGHTA and CDR2 is FQGNSA. The CDR3 spans 17 residues. With 1 base clipped from V and 3 bases from J, the junction kept 8 bases outside the gene matches. CDR3 residues: CASSLVASGDHTGELFF. CDR3 coding DNA: TGTGCCAGCAGCTTAGTAGCTAGCGGAGACCACACCGGGGAGCTGTTTTTT.

The chain uses TRBV18 and TRBJ1-4, with D perhaps TRBD1 (5 bases). CDR1 KGHSH and CDR2 LQKENI come from the germline V gene. The V end was cut by 3 bases, the J end by 8 bases, with 13 bases between. CDR3 length equals 14 residues. Here the CDR3 DNA reads TGTGCCAGCTCACCTGACCGACAGCGAGAAAAACTGTTTTTT. Translated, it gives CASSPDRQREKLFF.

V and J are TRBV7-9 and TRBJ1-2; D unclear. The CDR3 covers 14 residues. V was trimmed by 1 base and J by 1 base, leaving 7 bases between them. The germline V gene encodes CDR1 SEHNR and CDR2 FQNEAQ (reference sequence). CDR3 sequence: CASSLEVNNYGYTF. In nucleotides, the CDR3 is TGTGCCAGCAGCTTAGAAGTAAATAACTATGGCTACACCTTC.

V is TRBV30 and J is TRBJ2-5; possibly TRBD1 or TRBD2 for D (5 bases each). This CDR3 spans 13 amino acids. Germline CDR1 and CDR2: GTSNPN and SVGIG (reference sequence). Trimming pared 4 bases from V and 2 bases from J, leaving 11 bases between. CDR3 amino acids: CAWNPGPQETQYF. The CDR3 DNA follows: TGTGCCTGGAATCCGGGGCCTCAAGAGACCCAGTACTTC.

This sequence joins TRBV7-3 and TRBJ2-1, with 7 bases identical to TRBD2. V trimming: 3 bases; J trimming: 5 bases; junction bases outside the gene matches: 1. This CDR3 contains 13 residues. Germline V gene lookup returns CDR1 SGHTA and CDR2 FQGTGA. CDR3 protein: CASSLGTNNEQFF. CDR3 bases: TGTGCCAGCAGCTTGGGGACTAACAATGAGCAGTTCTTC.

DNA of the CDR3: TGCGCCAGCAGCCAAGTAAGGGGGGCATTGCCTCAGCCCCAGCATTTT. It is translated as CASSQVRGALPQPQHF. The chain carries TRBV4-3 and TRBJ1-5; D is perhaps TRBD1 (6 bases). Trimming removed 1 base at V and 6 bases at J, with 16 bases between. Germline loops: CDR1 LGHNA, CDR2 YSLEER. The CDR3 is made up of 16 amino acids.

The gene calls are TRBV3-1 (or the pseudogene TRBV3-2) and TRBJ2-3; 7 bases are a match to TRBD2. V trimming: 4 bases; J trimming: 6 bases; junction bases outside the gene matches: 7. The CDR3 covers 14 residues. Germline CDR1 reads LGHDT; CDR2 reads YNNKEL (reference sequence). The CDR3 loop is CASSLRGGSDTQYF. In nucleotides, the CDR3 is TGTGCCAGCAGCCTCCGGGGCGGGAGTGATACGCAGTATTTT.

This chain links TRBV20-1 with TRBJ2-7; 7 positions match TRBD1. Trimming cost V 3 bases and J 2 bases; bases outside gene matches: 7. Germline CDR1 is DFQATT and CDR2 is SNEGSKA (reference sequence). There are 14 residues in the CDR3. The CDR3: CSASGTTGAYEQYF. The CDR3 DNA is TGCAGTGCTAGTGGAACTACAGGGGCCTACGAGCAGTACTTC.